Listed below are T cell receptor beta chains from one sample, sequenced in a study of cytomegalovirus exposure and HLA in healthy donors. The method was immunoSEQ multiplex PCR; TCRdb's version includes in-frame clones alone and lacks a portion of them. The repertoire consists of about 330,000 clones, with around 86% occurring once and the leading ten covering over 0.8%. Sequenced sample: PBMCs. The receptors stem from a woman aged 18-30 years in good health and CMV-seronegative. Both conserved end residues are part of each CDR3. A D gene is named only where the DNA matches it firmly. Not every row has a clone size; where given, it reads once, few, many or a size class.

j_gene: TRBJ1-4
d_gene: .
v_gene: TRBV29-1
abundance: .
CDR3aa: CSVGRTDGKLFF
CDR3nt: TGCAGCGTTGGACGGACAGACGGGAAACTGTTTTTT

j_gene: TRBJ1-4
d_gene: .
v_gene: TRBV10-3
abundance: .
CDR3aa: CAISESAGVGEKLFF
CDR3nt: TGTGCCATCAGTGAGTCAGCAGGGGTGGGTGAAAAACTGTTTTTT

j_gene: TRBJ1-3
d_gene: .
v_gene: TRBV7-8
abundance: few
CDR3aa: CASLRSGGNTIYF
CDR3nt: TGTGCCAGCCTAAGGAGTGGCGGAAACACCATATATTTT

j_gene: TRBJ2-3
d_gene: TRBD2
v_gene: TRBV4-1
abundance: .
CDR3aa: CASSQVRGGLAIDTQYF
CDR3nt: TGCGCCAGCAGCCAAGTAAGAGGGGGACTAGCGATAGATACGCAGTATTTT

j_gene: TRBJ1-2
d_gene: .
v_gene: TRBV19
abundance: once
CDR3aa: CATYGGYGYTF
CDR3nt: TGTGCCACCTACGGGGGCTATGGCTACACCTTC

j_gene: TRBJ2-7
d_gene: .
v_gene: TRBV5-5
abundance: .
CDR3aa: CASSLGGSDPSYEQYF
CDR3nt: TGTGCCAGCAGCTTAGGAGGGAGTGATCCCTCCTACGAGCAGTACTTC

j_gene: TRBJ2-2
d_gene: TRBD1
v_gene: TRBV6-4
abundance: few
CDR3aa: CASSDRGDTGELFF
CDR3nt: TGTGCCAGCAGCGACAGGGGCGACACCGGGGAGCTGTTTTTT

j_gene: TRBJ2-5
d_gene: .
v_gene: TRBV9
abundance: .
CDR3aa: CASSVGGGAGETQYF
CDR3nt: TGTGCCAGCAGCGTAGGGGGAGGCGCCGGGGAGACCCAGTACTTC

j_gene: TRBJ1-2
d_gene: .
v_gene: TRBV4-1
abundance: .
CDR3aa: CASSPMIGQVYGYTF
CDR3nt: TGCGCCAGCAGCCCTATGATTGGGCAGGTGTATGGCTACACCTTC

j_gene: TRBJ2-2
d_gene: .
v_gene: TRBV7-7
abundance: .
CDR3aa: CASSTRTANTGELFF
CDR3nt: TGTGCTAGCAGCACTAGGACAGCCAACACCGGGGAGCTGTTTTTT

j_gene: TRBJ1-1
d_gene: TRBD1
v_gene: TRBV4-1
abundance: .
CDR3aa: CASSGPTGKVAATEAFF
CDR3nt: TGCGCCAGCAGCGGCCCGACAGGGAAGGTAGCGGCCACTGAAGCTTTCTTT

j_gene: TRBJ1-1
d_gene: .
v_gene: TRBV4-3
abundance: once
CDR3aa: CASSQAPGDSLKAFF
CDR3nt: TGCGCCAGCAGCCAAGCCCCTGGGGACTCACTGAAAGCTTTCTTT

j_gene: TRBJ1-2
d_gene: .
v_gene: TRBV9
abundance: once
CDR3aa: CASNPVGANYGYTF
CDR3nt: TGTGCCAGTAACCCGGTGGGGGCGAACTATGGCTACACCTTC

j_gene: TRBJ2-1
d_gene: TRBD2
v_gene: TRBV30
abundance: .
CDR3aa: CAWSSGLAGVNSYNEQFF
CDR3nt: TGTGCCTGGAGTTCGGGACTAGCGGGAGTCAACTCCTACAATGAGCAGTTCTTC

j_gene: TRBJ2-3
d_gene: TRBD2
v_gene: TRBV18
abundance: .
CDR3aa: CASSVGSGSYGTDTQYF
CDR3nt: TGTGCCAGCTCGGTTGGTAGCGGGAGTTATGGCACAGATACGCAGTATTTT

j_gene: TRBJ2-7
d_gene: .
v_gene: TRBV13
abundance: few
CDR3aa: CASSLGGSYEQYF
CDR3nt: TGTGCCAGCAGCTTAGGGGGCAGCTACGAGCAGTACTTC

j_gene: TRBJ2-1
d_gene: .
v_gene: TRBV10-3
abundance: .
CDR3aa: CAISLGTTNEQFF
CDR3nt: TGTGCCATCAGCCTCGGGACAACCAATGAGCAGTTCTTC

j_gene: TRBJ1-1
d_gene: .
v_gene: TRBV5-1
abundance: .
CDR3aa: CASSFGGGGTEAFF
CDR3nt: TGCGCCAGCAGCTTCGGCGGGGGAGGTACTGAAGCTTTCTTT

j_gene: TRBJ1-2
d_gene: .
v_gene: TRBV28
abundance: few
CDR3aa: CASSLTDYGYTF
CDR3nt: TGTGCCAGCAGTTTAACGGACTATGGCTACACCTTC

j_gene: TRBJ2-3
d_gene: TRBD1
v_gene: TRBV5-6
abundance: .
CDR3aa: CASSGGTGGQDTQYF
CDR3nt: TGTGCCAGCAGCGGGGGGACAGGGGGCCAAGATACGCAGTATTTT

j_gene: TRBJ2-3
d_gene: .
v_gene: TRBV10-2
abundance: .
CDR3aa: CASSSLRGTDTQYF
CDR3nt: TGCGCCAGCAGCTCCCTACGGGGGACAGATACGCAGTATTTT

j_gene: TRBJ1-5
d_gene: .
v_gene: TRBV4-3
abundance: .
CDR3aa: CASSQDGQNRNQPQHF
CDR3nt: TGCGCCAGCAGCCAAGATGGACAGAATCGCAATCAGCCCCAGCATTTT

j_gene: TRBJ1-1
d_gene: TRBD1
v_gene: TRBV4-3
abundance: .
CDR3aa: CASSAQGAGFTEAFF
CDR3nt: TGCGCCAGCAGCGCCCAGGGGGCAGGCTTCACTGAAGCTTTCTTT

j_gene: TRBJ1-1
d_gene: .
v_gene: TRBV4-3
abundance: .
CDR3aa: CASSQDRGGRGTEAFF
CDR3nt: TGCGCCAGCAGCCAAGATCGTGGAGGGAGGGGCACTGAAGCTTTCTTT

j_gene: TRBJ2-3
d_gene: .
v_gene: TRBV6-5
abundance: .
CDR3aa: CASSYSGAGSTDTQYF
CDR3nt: TGTGCCAGCAGTTACAGTGGGGCAGGTAGCACAGATACGCAGTATTTT

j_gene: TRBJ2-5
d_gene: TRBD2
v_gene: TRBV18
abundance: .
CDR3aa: CASSPQAGGETQYF
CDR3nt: TGTGCCAGCTCACCACAAGCGGGAGGGGAGACCCAGTACTTC

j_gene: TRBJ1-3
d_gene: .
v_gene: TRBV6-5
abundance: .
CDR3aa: CASGEGNTIYF
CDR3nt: TGTGCCAGCGGGGAGGGGAACACCATATATTTT

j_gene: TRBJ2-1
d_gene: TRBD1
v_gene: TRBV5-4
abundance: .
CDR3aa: CASSWDSENEQFF
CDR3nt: TGTGCCAGCAGCTGGGACAGTGAGAATGAGCAGTTCTTC

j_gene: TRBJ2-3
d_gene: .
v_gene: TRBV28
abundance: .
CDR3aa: CASSLGDSSTDTQYF
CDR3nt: TGTGCCAGCAGTTTAGGGGACTCTAGCACAGATACGCAGTATTTT

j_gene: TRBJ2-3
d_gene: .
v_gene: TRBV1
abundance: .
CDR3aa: CTSIGLAGEVGPVDTQYF
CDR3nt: TGCACCAGCATCGGACTAGCGGGAGAGGTGGGCCCAGTGGATACGCAGTATTTT

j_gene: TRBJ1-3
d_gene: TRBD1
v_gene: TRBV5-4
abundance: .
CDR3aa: CASSRPGTAGNTIYF
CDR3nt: TGTGCCAGCAGCCGACCCGGGACAGCCGGAAACACCATATATTTT

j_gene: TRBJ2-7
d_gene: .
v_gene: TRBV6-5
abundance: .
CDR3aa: CASKALRDFSYEQYF
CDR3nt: TGTGCCAGCAAGGCTCTGAGGGACTTCTCATACGAGCAGTACTTC

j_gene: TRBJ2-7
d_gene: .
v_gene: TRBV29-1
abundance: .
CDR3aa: CSVTDGTYEQYF
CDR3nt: TGCAGCGTAACCGACGGGACCTACGAGCAGTACTTC

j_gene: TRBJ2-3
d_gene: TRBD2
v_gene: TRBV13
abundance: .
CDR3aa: CASSPLGLADDTQYF
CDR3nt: TGTGCCAGCAGCCCCCTCGGACTAGCGGATGATACGCAGTATTTT

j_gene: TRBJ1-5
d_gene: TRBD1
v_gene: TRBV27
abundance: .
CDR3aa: CASSFGTGDNQPQHF
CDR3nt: TGTGCCAGCAGTTTCGGGACAGGGGACAATCAGCCCCAGCATTTT

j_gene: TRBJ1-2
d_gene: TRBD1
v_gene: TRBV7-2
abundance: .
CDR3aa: CASSLVWGQGADYGYTF
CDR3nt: TGTGCCAGCAGCTTAGTGTGGGGTCAGGGGGCGGACTATGGCTACACCTTC

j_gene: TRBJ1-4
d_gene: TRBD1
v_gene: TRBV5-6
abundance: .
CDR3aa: CASSQNRGPVANEKLFF
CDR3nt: TGTGCCAGCAGCCAAAACAGGGGCCCCGTGGCTAATGAAAAACTGTTTTTT

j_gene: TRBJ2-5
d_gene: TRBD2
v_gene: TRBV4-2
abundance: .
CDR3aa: CASSPSVGGKETQYF
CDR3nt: TGTGCCAGCAGCCCGTCCGTCGGGGGGAAAGAGACCCAGTACTTC

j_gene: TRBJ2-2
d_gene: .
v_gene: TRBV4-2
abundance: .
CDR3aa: CASSPEIPSTGELFF
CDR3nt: TGTGCCAGCAGTCCGGAGATTCCGAGCACCGGGGAGCTGTTTTTT

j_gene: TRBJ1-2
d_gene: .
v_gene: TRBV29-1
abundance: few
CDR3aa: CSVDREPRGYGYTF
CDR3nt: TGCAGCGTTGATCGGGAGCCGAGAGGCTATGGCTACACCTTC

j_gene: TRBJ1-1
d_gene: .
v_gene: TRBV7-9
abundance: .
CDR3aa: CASSRGETEAFF
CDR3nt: TGTGCCAGCTCTCGGGGGGAAACTGAAGCTTTCTTT

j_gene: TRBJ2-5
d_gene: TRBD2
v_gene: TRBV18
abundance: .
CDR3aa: CASSPRTSHQETQYF
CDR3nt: TGTGCCAGCTCACCAAGGACTAGCCACCAAGAGACCCAGTACTTC

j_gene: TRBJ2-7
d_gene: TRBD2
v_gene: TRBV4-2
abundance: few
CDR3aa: CASSQGTSEPSYEQYF
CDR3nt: TGTGCCAGCAGCCAAGGTACTAGCGAGCCCTCCTACGAGCAGTACTTC

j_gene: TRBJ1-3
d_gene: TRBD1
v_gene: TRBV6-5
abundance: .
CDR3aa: CASSSGTGFSGNTIYF
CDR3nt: TGTGCCAGCAGTTCCGGGACAGGGTTTTCTGGAAACACCATATATTTT

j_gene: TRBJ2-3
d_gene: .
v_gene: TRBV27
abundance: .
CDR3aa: CASSFGQSTDTQYF
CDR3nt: TGTGCCAGCAGTTTTGGACAAAGCACAGATACGCAGTATTTT

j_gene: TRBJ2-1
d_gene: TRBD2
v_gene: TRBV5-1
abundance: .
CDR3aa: CASSSSLAGGEQFF
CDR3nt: TGCGCCAGCAGCTCCTCCCTAGCGGGAGGAGAGCAGTTCTTC